The sequence of this T cell receptor beta chain was determined in a study of blood T cell repertoires in COVID-19. Clones were read by immunoSEQ multiplex PCR, and TCRdb kept only the in-frame ones, dropping some. Altogether 110,000 or so clones are present, roughly 85% being singletons, with the ten largest covering about an eighth. The clonotype comes from a human donor in a cohort sampled during active COVID-19. Sequenced: peripheral blood.

This CDR3 reads CASSPPGTGVWGNTIYF. The DNA of the CDR3 is TGTGCCAGCAGCCCGCCCGGGACAGGGGTTTGGGGAAACACCATATATTTT. The chain combines TRBV14 with TRBJ1-3, with 10 nucleotides matching TRBD1. The ends lost 4 bases at V and 4 bases at J; junction bases unmatched: 10. Germline lookup yields CDR1 SGHDN and CDR2 FVKESK. There are 17 residues in the CDR3.